Detailed here is one TCR beta chain. Healthy bone marrow donors formed the donor group. The sample comes from a study of cytomegalovirus exposure and HLA in healthy donors. The germline V and J ends were trimmed by 5 bases and 7 bases, with 15 bases remaining between them. This CDR3 is built from 13 residues. CDR1 and CDR2 from the germline V gene are SGHRS and YFSETQ. PCR amplification relied on 60 Vbeta primers (plus 13 Jbeta primers). Sequencing used immunoSEQ multiplex PCR; TCRdb keeps in-frame clones, though not all of them. The repertoire has approximately 270,000 clones, roughly 80% of them found once; the top ten carry roughly 0.3%.

V gene TRBV5-1 combines with J gene TRBJ1-2; a weak D match, TRBD1 (5 bases). This clonotype was sampled from a girl aged 2-9 years in good health and CMV-seronegative. Input material: PBMCs. The CDR3 region is CASSDSRSTGYTF. DNA for the CDR3: TGCGCCAGCAGTGACAGCCGCTCTACTGGCTACACCTTC.